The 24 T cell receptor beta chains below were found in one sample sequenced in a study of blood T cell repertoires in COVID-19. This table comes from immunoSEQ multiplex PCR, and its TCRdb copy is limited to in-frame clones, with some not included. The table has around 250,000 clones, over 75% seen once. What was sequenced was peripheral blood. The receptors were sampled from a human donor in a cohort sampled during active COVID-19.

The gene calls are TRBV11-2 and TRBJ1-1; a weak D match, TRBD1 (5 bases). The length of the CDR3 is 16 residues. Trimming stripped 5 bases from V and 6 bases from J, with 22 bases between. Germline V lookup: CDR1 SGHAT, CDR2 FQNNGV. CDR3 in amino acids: CASSGDLTGWKAEAFF. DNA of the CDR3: TGTGCCAGCAGCGGGGATTTAACAGGTTGGAAGGCTGAAGCTTTCTTT.

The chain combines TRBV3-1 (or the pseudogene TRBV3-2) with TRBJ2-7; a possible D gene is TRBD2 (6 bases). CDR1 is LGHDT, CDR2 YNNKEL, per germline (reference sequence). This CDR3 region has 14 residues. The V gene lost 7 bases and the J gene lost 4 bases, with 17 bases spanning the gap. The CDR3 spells CASTPRGFSYEQYF. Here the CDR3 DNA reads TGTGCCAGCACCCCGCGGGGCTTCTCTTACGAGCAGTACTTC.

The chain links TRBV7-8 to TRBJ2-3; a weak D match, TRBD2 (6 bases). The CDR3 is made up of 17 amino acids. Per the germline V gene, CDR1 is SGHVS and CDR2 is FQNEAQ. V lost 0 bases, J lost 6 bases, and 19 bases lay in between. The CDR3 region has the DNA TGTGCCAGCAGCTTAGCGCATTTCAGAATACGGGGGGATACGCAGTATTTT. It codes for CASSLAHFRIRGDTQYF.

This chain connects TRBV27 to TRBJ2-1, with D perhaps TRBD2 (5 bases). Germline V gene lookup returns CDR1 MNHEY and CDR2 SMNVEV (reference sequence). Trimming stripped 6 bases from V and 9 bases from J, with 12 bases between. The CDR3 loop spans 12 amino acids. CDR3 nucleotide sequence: TGTGCCAGCAGGAGGGTTGCGGCTGAGCAGTTCTTC. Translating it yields CASRRVAAEQFF.

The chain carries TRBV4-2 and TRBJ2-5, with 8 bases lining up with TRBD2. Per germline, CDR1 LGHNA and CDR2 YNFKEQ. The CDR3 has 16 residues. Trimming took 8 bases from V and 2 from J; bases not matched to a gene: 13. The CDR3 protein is CASRPGSGGLQETQYF. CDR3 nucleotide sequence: TGTGCCAGCCGGCCGGGGAGCGGGGGACTTCAAGAGACCCAGTACTTC.

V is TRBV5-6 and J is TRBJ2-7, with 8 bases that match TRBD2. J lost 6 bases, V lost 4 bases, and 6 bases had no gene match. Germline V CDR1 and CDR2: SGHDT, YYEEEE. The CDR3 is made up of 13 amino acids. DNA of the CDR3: TGTGCCAGCAGCGCCAGGCTAGCGGGCGAGCAGTACTTC. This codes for CASSARLAGEQYF.

The CDR3 nucleotides are TGTGCCACAAGGACTAGCGGGATCAATGAGCAGTTCTTC. It yields the protein CATRTSGINEQFF. This chain uses TRBV24-1 with TRBJ2-1; 12 bases are a match to TRBD2. This CDR3 contains 13 residues. After removal of 10 bases from V and 6 bases from J, the junction contained 3 bases not matched to a gene. The germline V gene has CDR1 KGHDR and CDR2 SFDVKD.

For the CDR3, the DNA is TGTGCCACCAGCAAGCAGGCGGGACTACCTAGCAATCAGCCCCAGCATTTT. This gives the protein CATSKQAGLPSNQPQHF. The V call is TRBV15, the J call TRBJ1-5, with D possibly being TRBD1 (5 bases). Trimming left V 4 bases short and J 0 bases short, with 16 bases between. The CDR3 extends over 17 amino acids. Per germline, CDR1 LNHNV and CDR2 YYDKDF (reference sequence).

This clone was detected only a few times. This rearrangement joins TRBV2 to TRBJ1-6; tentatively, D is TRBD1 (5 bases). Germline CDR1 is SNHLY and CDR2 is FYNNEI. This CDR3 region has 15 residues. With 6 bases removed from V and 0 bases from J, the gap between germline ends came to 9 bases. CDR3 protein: CASRGQRSYNSPLHF. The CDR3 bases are TGTGCCAGCAGGGGGCAGCGCTCCTATAATTCACCCCTCCACTTT.

CDR3 sequence reads: CASNPRGTGGSGANVLTF. The CDR3 DNA reads as TGTGCCAGCAACCCTCGTGGGACAGGGGGCTCTGGGGCCAACGTCCTGACTTTC. The V gene is TRBV2, the J gene TRBJ2-6, with TRBD1 identical over 11 bases. The CDR3 is 18 amino acids. V lost 7 bases, J lost 0 bases, and 8 bases stayed unmatched. In germline, CDR1 is SNHLY, CDR2 FYNNEI.

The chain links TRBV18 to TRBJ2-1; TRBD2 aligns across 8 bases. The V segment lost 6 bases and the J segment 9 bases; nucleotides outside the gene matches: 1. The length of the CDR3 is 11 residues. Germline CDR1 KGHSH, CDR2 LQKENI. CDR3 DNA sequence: TGTGCCAGCTCGACTAGCGCTGAGCAGTTCTTC. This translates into CASSTSAEQFF.

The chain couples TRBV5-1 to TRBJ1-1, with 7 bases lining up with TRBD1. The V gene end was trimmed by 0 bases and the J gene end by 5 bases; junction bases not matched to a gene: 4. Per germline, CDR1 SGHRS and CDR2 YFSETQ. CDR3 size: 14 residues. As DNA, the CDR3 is TGCGCCAGCAGCTTGGTGGGACAGATGACTGAAGCTTTCTTT. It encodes CASSLVGQMTEAFF.

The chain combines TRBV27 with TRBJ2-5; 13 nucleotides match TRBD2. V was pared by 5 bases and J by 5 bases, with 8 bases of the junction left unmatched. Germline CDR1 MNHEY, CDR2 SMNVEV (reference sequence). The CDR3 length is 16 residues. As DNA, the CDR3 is TGTGCCAGCAGTCGCACTAGCGGGGGGGCTTGGGAGACCCAGTACTTC. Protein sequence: CASSRTSGGAWETQYF.

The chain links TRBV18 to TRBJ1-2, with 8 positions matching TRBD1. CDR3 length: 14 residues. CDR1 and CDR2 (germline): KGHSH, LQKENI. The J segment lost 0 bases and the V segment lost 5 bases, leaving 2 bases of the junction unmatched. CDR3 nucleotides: TGTGCCAGCTCAGGGACAGGACCTAACTATGGCTACACCTTC. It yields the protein CASSGTGPNYGYTF.

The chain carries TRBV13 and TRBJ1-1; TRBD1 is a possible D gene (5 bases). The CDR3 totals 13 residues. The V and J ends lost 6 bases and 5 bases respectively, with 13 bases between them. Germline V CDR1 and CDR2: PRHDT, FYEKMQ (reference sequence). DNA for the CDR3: TGTGCCAGCAGACGGACGGGGGGGACTGAAGCTTTCTTT. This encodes CASRRTGGTEAFF.

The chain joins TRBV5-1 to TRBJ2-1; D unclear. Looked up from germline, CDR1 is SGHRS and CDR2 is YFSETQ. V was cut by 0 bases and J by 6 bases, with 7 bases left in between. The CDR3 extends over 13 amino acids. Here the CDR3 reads CASSLAASNEQFF. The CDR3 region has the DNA TGCGCCAGCAGCTTGGCCGCGAGCAATGAGCAGTTCTTC.

The CDR3 loop reads CASSTQSGGTQYF. CDR3 DNA: TGTGCCAGCAGTACCCAATCGGGGGGTACGCAGTATTTT. J is TRBJ2-3 and V is TRBV7-3, with 7 positions matching TRBD2. Germline V lookup: CDR1 SGHTA, CDR2 FQGTGA. CDR3 length equals 13 residues. V was clipped by 6 bases and J by 8 bases; unmatched bases: 8.

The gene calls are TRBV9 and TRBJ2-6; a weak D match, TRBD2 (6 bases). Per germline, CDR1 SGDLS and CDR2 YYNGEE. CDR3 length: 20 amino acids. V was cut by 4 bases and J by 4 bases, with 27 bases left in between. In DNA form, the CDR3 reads TGTGCCAGCAGCCCCCATTGGGGCACCTTCCTCGCGGGAGGGGCCAACGTCCTGACTTTC. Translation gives CASSPHWGTFLAGGANVLTF.

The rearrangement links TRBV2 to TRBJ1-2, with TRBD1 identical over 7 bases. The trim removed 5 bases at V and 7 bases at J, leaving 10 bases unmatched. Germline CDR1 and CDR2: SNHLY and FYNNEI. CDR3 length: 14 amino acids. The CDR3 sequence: CASSTLQGRGGYTF. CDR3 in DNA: TGTGCCAGCAGTACTTTACAGGGGAGAGGTGGCTACACCTTC. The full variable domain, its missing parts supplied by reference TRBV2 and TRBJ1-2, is EPEVTQTPSHQVTQMGQEVILRCVPISNHLYFYWYRQILGQKVEFLVSFYNNEISEKSEIFDDQFSVERPDGSNFTLKIRSTKLEDSAMYFCASSTLQGRGGYTFGSGTRLTVV.

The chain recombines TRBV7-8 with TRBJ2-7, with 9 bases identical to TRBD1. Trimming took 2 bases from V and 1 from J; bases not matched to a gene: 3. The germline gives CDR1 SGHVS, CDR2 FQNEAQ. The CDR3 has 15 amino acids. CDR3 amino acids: CASSLPGTGSYEQYF. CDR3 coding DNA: TGTGCCAGCAGCTTACCCGGGACAGGGTCCTACGAGCAGTACTTC.

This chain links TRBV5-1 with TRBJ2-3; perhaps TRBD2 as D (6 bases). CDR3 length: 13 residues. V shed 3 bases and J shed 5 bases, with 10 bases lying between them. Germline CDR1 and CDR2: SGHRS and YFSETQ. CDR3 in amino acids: CASSSPGVDTQYF. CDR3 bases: TGCGCCAGCAGCTCCCCGGGAGTAGATACGCAGTATTTT.

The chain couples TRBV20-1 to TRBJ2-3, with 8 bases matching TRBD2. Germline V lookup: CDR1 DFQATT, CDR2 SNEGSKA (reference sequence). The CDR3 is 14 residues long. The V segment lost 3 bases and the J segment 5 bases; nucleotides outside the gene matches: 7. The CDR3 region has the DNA TGCAGTGCTAGTTCGGGGGGGGCCGGAGATACGCAGTATTTT. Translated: CSASSGGAGDTQYF.

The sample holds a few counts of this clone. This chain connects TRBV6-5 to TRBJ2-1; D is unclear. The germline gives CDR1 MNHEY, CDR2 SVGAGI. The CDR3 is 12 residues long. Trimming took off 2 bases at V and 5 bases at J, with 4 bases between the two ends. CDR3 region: CASSYGDNEQFF. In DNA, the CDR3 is TGTGCCAGCAGTTACGGAGACAATGAGCAGTTCTTC.

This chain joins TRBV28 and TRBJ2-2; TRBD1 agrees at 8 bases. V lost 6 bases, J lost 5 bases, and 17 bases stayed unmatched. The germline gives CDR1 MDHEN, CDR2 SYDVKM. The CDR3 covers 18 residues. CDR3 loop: CASSHRTGCWPITGELFF. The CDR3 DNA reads TGTGCCAGCAGCCACAGGACAGGGTGCTGGCCGATAACCGGGGAGCTGTTTTTT.